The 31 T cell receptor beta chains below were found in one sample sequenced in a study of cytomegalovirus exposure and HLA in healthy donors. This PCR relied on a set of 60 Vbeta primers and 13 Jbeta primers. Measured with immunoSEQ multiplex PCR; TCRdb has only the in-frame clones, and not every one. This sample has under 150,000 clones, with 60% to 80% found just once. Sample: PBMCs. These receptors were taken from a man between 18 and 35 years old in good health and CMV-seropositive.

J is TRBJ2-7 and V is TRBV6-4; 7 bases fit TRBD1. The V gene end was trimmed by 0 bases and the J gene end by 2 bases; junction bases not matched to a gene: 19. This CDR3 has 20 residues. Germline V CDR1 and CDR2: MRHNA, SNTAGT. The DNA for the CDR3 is TGTGCCAGCAGTGACTCGAGGCAGAGGTTTGGCCCGAGGGGGCCCTACGAGCAGTACGTC. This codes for CASSDSRQRFGPRGPYEQYV.

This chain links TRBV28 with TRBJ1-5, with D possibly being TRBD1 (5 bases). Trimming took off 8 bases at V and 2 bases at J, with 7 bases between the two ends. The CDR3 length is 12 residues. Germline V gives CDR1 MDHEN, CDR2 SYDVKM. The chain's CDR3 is CASGAGNQPQHF. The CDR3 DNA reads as TGTGCCAGCGGGGCGGGCAATCAGCCCCAGCATTTT.

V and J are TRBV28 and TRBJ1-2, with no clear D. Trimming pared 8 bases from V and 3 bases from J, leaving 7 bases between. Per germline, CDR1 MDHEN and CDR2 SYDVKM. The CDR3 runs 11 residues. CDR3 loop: CASGVDYGYTF. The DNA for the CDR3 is TGTGCCAGCGGAGTGGACTATGGCTACACCTTC.

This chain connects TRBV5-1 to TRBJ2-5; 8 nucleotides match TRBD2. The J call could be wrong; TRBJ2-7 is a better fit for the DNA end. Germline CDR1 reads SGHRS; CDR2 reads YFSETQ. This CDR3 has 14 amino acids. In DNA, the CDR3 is TGCGCCAGCAGCTTGGGCGGGGGGTACTACGAGCAGTACTTC. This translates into CASSLGGGYYEQYF.

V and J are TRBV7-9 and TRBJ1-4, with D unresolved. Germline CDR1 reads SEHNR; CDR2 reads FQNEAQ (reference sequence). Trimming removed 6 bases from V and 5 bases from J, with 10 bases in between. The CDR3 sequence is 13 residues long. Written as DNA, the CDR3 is TGTGCCAGCAGATCTAACAGAAATGAAAAACTGTTTTTT. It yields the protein CASRSNRNEKLFF.

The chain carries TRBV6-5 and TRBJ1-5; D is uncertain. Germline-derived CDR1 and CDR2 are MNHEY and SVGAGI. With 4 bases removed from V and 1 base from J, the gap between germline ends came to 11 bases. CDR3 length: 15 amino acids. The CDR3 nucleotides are TGTGCCAGCAGTTCGGCCGGGTTGAGCAATCAGCCCCAGCATTTT. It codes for CASSSAGLSNQPQHF.

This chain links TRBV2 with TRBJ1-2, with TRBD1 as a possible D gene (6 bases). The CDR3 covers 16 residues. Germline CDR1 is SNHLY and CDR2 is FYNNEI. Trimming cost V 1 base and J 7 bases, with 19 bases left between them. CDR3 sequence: CASSEEGVLARGGYTF. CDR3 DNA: TGTGCCAGCAGTGAAGAGGGGGTATTAGCCCGGGGTGGCTACACCTTC.

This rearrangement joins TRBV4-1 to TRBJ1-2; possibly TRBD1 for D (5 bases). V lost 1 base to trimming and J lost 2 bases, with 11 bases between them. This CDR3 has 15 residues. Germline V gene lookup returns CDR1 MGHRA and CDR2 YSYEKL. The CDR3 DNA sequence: TGCGCCAGCAGCCAAGTCATCGCAGGGAACTATGGCTACACCTTC. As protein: CASSQVIAGNYGYTF.

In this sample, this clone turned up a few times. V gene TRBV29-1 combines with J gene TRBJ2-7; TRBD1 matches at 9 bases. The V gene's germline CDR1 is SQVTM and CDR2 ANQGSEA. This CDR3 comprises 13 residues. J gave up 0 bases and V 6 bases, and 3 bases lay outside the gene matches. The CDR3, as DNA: TGCAGCGTGACAGGGGGTACCTCCTACGAGCAGTACTTC. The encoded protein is CSVTGGTSYEQYF.

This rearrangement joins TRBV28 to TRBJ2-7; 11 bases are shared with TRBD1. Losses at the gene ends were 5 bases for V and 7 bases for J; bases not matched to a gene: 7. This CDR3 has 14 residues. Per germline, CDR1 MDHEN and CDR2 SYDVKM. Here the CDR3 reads CASSLGQGAHEQYF. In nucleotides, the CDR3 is TGTGCCAGCAGTCTAGGACAGGGGGCTCATGAGCAGTACTTC.

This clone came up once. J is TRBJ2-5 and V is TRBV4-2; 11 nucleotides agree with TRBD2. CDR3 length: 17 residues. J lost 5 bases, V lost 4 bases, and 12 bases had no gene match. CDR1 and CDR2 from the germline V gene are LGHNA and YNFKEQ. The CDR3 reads CASSRRIAGGSVETQYF. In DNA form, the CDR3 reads TGTGCCAGCAGCCGGAGAATAGCGGGGGGGTCGGTGGAGACCCAGTACTTC.

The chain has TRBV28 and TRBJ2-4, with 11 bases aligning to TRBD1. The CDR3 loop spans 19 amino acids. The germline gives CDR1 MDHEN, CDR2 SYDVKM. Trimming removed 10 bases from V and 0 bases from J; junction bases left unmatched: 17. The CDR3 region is CATSQVWDRGFLAKNIQYF. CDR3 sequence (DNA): TGTGCCACAAGTCAAGTTTGGGACAGGGGGTTTTTAGCCAAAAACATTCAGTACTTC.

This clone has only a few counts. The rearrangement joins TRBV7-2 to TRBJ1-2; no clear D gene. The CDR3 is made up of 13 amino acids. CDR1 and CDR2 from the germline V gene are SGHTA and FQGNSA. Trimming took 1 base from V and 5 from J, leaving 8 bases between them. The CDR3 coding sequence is TGTGCCAGCAGCTTAGTTACGGTTTATGGCTACACCTTC. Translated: CASSLVTVYGYTF.

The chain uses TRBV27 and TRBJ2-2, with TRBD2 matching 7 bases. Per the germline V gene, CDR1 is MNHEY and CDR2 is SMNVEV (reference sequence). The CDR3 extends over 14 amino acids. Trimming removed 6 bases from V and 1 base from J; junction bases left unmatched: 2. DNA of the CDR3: TGTGCCAGCAGGGGAGGGAAGAACACCGGGGAGCTGTTTTTT. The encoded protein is CASRGGKNTGELFF.

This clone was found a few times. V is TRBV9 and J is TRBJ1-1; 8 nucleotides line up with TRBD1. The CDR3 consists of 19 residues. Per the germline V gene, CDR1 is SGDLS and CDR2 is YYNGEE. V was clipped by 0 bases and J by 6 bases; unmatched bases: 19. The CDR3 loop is CASSVATTFWAGGRAEAFF. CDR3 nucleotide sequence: TGTGCCAGCAGCGTAGCCACAACATTCTGGGCAGGGGGCCGGGCTGAAGCTTTCTTT.

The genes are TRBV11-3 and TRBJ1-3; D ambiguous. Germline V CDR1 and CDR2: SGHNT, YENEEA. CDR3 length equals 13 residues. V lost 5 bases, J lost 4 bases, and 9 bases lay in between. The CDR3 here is CASSPTGGNTIYF. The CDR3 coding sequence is TGTGCCAGCAGCCCGACCGGGGGAAACACCATATATTTT.

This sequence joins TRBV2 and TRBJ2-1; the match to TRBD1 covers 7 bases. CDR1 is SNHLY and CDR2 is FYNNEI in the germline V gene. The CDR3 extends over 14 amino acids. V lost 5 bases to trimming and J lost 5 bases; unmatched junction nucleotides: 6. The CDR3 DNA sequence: TGTGCCAGCAGTAAACAGGGGCTAAACAATGAGCAGTTCTTC. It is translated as CASSKQGLNNEQFF.

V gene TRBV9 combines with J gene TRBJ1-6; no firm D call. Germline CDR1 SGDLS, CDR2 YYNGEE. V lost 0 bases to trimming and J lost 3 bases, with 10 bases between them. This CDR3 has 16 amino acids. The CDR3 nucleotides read TGTGCCAGCAGCGTAGGTTCACGGTACTATAATTCACCCCTCCACTTT. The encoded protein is CASSVGSRYYNSPLHF.

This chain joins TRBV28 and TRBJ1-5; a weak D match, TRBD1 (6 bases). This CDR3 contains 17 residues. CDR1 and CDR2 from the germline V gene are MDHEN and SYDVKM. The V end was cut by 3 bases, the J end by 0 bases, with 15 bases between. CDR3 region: CASSFVTGSYSNQPQHF. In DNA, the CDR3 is TGTGCCAGCAGTTTTGTTACAGGGAGTTATAGCAATCAGCCCCAGCATTTT.

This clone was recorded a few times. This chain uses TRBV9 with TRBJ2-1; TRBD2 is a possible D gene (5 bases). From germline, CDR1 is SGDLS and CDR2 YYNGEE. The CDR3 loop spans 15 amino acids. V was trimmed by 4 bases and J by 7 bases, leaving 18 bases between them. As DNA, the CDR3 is TGTGCCAGCAGCAAACCCTCTGGGCGGGTTAATGAGCAGTTCTTC. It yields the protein CASSKPSGRVNEQFF.

CDR3 sequence: CASSLQRKGVAAFF. The CDR3 bases are TGTGCCAGCTCTCTCCAGAGAAAGGGGGTTGCGGCTTTCTTT. The chain recombines TRBV18 with TRBJ1-1, with a tentative D call TRBD1 (6 bases). CDR3 length: 14 amino acids. Per germline, CDR1 KGHSH and CDR2 LQKENI. Trimming cost V 6 bases and J 11 bases, with 22 bases left between them.

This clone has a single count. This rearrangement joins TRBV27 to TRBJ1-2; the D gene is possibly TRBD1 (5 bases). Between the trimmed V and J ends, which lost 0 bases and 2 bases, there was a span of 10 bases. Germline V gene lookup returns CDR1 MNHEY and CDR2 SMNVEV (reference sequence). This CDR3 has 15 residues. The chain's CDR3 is CASSLSGPANYGYTF. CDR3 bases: TGTGCCAGCAGTTTATCGGGGCCCGCCAACTATGGCTACACCTTC.

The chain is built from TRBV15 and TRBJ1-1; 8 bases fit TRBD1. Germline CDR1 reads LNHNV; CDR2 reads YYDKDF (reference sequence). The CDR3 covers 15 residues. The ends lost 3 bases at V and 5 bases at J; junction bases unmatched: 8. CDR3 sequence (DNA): TGTGCCACCAGCAGCGAAACAGGGGGAGGGACTGAAGCTTTCTTT. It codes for CATSSETGGGTEAFF. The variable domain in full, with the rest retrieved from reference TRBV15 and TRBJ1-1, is DAMVIQNPRYQVTQFGKPVTLSCSQTLNHNVMYWYQQKSSQAPKLLFHYYDKDFNNEADTPDNFQSRRPNTSFCFLDIRSPGLGDTAMYLCATSSETGGGTEAFFGQGTRLTVV.

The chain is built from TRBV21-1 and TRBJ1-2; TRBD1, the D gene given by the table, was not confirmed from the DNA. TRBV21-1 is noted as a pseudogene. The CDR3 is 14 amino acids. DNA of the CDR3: TGTGCCAGCACCCGGACAGGGCGGGTTTGTGGCTACACCTTC. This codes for CASTRTGRVCGYTF.

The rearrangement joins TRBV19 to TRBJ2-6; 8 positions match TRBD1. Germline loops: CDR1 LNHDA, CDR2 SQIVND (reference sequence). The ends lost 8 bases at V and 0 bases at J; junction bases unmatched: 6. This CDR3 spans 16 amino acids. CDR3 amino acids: CASSGTGYSGANVLTF. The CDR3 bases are TGTGCCAGTTCGGGGACAGGTTACTCTGGGGCCAACGTCCTGACTTTC.

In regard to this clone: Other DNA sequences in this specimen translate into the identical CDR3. In DNA form, the CDR3 reads TGTGCCAGCAGGAGGACAGGCTCCTACGAGCAGTACTTC. This codes for CASRRTGSYEQYF. The rearrangement links TRBV28 to TRBJ2-7; TRBD1 aligns across 7 bases. With 6 bases clipped from V and 0 bases from J, the junction kept 2 bases outside the gene matches. Germline-derived CDR1 and CDR2 are MDHEN and SYDVKM. The CDR3 consists of 13 residues.

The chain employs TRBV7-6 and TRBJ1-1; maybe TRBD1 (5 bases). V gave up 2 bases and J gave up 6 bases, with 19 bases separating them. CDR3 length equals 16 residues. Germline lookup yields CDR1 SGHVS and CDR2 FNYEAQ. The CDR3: CASSLPLPGLPAEAFF. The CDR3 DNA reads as TGTGCCAGCAGCTTACCCCTCCCGGGACTCCCCGCTGAAGCTTTCTTT.

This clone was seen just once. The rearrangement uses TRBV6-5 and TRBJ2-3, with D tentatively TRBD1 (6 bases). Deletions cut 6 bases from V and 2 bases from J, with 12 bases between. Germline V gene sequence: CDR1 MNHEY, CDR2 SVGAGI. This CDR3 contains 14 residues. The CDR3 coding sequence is TGTGCCAGCAGGCAGGGGCCCTCCACAGATACGCAGTATTTT. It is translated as CASRQGPSTDTQYF.

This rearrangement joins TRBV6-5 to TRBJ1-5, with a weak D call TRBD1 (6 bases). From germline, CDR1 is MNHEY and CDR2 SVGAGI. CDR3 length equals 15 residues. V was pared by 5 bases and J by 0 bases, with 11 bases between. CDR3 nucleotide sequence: TGTGCCAGCAGTATCAGGGGTGGTAGCAATCAGCCCCAGCATTTT. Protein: CASSIRGGSNQPQHF.

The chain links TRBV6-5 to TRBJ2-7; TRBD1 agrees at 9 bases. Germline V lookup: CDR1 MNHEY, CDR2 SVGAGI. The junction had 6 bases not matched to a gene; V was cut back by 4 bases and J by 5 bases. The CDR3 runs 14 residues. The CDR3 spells CASSLGTGGHEQYF. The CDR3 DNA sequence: TGTGCCAGCAGTTTAGGAACAGGGGGCCACGAGCAGTACTTC.

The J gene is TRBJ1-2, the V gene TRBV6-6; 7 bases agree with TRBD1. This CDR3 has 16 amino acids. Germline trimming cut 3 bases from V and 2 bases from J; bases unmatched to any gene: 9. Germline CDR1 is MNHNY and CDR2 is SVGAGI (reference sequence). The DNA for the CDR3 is TGTGCCAGCAGTTATTCGGGAAACAGGGGAAACTATGGCTACACCTTC. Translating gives CASSYSGNRGNYGYTF.